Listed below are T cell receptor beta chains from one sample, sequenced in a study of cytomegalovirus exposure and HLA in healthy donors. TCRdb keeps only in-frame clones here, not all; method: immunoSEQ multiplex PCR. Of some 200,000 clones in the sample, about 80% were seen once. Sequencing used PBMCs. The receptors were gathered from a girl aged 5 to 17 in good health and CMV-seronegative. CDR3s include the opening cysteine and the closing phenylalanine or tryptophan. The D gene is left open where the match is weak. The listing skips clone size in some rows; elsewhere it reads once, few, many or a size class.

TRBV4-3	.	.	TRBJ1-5	CASSHDTGFGQPQHF	TGCGCCAGTAGCCACGATACAGGGTTCGGGCAGCCCCAGCATTTT
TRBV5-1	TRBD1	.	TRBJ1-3	CASSLGQAGRSGNTIYF	TGCGCCAGCAGCTTAGGACAGGCAGGCCGCTCTGGAAACACCATATATTTT
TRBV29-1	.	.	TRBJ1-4	CSVPLGLNEKLFF	TGCAGCGTTCCGCTAGGCCTTAATGAAAAACTGTTTTTT
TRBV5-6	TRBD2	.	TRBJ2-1	CASSLWGGPTGVDEQFF	TGTGCCAGCAGCTTGTGGGGGGGTCCTACTGGTGTCGATGAGCAGTTCTTC
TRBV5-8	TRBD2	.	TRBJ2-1	CASGEWTSVTLGEQFF	TGTGCCAGCGGCGAGTGGACTAGCGTCACCCTCGGGGAGCAGTTCTTC
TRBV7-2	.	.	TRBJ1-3	CASSRRGSGNTIYF	TGTGCCAGCTCCCGACGGGGCTCTGGAAACACCATATATTTT
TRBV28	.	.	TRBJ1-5	CASTPGGRGSNQPQHF	TGTGCCAGCACCCCAGGAGGCAGGGGAAGCAATCAGCCCCAGCATTTT
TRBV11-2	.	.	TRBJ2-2	CASSPQGSGELFF	TGTGCCAGCAGCCCCCAGGGTTCCGGGGAGCTGTTTTTT
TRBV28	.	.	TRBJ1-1	CASSLLGGNTEAFF	TGTGCCAGCAGTTTATTGGGAGGAAACACTGAAGCTTTCTTT
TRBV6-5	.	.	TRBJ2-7	CASSYRQGSSYEQYF	TGTGCCAGCAGTTACAGGCAGGGGAGCTCCTACGAGCAGTACTTC
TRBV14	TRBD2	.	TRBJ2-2	CASSQLGLDTGELFF	TGTGCCAGCAGCCAACTGGGACTAGACACCGGGGAGCTGTTTTTT
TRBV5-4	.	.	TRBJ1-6	CASSLSPGGSSPLHF	TGTGCCAGCAGCTTGTCACCGGGGGGAAGTTCACCCCTCCACTTT
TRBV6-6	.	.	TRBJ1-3	CASSYPRGLDGNTIYF	TGTGCCAGCAGTTACCCGCGAGGATTAGATGGAAACACCATATATTTT
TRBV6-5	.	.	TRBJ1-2	CASSKNRGNGLGYTF	TGTGCCAGCAGTAAGAACCGGGGAAATGGGCTTGGCTACACCTTC
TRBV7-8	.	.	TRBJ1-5	CASSLTRTVNQPQHF	TGTGCCAGCAGCTTAACCCGGACAGTCAATCAGCCCCAGCATTTT
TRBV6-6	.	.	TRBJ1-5	CATLTNEGPQHF	TGTGCCACCTTGACTAATGAAGGGCCCCAGCATTTT
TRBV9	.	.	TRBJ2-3	CASSVYRAGHTDTQYF	TGTGCCAGCAGCGTATACCGAGCGGGCCACACAGATACGCAGTATTTT
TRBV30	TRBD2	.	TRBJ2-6	CAWSVGGTAPSGANVLTF	TGTGCCTGGAGTGTCGGGGGGACCGCTCCCTCTGGGGCCAACGTCCTGACTTTC
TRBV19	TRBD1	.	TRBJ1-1	CASSRDRVNRMNTEAFF	TGTGCCAGTAGTCGGGACAGGGTAAATAGGATGAACACTGAAGCTTTCTTT
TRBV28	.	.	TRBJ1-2	CASSLSQGGGYTF	TGTGCCAGCAGTTTATCACAAGGGGGTGGCTACACCTTC
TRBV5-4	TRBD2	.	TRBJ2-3	CASSYRTSGIADTQYF	TGTGCCAGCAGCTACCGGACTAGCGGGATCGCAGATACGCAGTATTTT
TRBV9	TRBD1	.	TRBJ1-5	CASSETGSSQPQHF	TGTGCCAGCAGCGAGACAGGGAGTTCACAGCCCCAGCATTTT
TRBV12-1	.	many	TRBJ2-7	CASSFEGGARSKASEEYF	TGTGCCAGCAGCTTTGAAGGTGGTGCTCGCTCAAAGGCGTCGGAGGAATACTTC
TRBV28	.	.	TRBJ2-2	CASSLTVPGELFF	TGTGCCAGCAGTTTGACAGTACCCGGGGAGCTGTTTTTT
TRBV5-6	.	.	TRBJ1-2	CASSLLRDPTALGGYTF	TGTGCCAGCAGCCTCCTCAGGGATCCTACTGCCCTGGGTGGCTACACCTTC
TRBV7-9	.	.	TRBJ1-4	CASSPGEGLFF	TGTGCCAGCAGCCCAGGGGAGGGGCTGTTTTTT
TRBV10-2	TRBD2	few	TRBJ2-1	CASRSGLGSEQFF	TGCGCCAGCAGAAGTGGACTAGGAAGTGAGCAGTTCTTC
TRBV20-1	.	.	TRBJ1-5	CSAVSPGSQHF	TGCAGTGCAGTCAGCCCGGGATCCCAGCATTTT
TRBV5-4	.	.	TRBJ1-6	CASSLAGSSSYNSPLHF	TGTGCCAGCAGCTTGGCGGGATCCAGCTCCTATAATTCACCCCTCCACTTT
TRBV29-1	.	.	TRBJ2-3	CSVVGQGKGHTDTQYF	TGCAGCGTTGTAGGGCAGGGCAAAGGACACACAGATACGCAGTATTTT
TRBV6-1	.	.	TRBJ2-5	CASSERGQETQYF	TGTGCCAGCAGTGAACGGGGACAAGAGACCCAGTACTTC
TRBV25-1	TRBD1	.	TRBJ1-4	CASSRTGGTFLEKLFF	TGTGCCAGCAGTAGGACAGGGGGTACCTTTTTGGAAAAACTGTTTTTT
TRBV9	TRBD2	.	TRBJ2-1	CASSEGRTSGIYNEQFF	TGTGCCAGCAGCGAGGGAAGGACTAGCGGGATATACAATGAGCAGTTCTTC
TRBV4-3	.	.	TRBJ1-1	CASSQDVKKEADMNTEAFF	TGCGCCAGCAGCCAAGATGTCAAGAAGGAGGCAGACATGAACACTGAAGCTTTCTTT
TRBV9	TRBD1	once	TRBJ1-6	CASSVGATGTDNSPLHF	TGTGCCAGCAGCGTAGGAGCGACAGGGACGGATAATTCACCCCTCCACTTT
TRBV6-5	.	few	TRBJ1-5	CASSYHHGSNQPQHF	TGTGCCAGCAGTTACCATCACGGTAGCAATCAGCCCCAGCATTTT
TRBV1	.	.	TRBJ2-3	CTSSQDVRELAGVGDTQYF	TGCACCAGCAGCCAAGATGTCAGGGAACTAGCGGGAGTGGGTGATACGCAGTATTTT
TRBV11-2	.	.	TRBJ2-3	CASSADSRDTQYF	TGTGCCAGCAGCGCGGATTCAAGAGATACGCAGTATTTT
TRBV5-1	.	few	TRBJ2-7	CASSLVVQPYEQYF	TGCGCCAGCAGCTTGGTGGTACAGCCCTACGAGCAGTACTTC
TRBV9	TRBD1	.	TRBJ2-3	CASSVEGARTDTQYF	TGTGCCAGCAGCGTAGAGGGGGCTCGGACAGATACGCAGTATTTT
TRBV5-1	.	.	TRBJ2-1	CASSLAGDLYNEQFF	TGCGCCAGCAGCTTGGCGGGGGACTTATACAATGAGCAGTTCTTC
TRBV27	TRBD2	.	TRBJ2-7	CASSLSGGSSYEQYF	TGTGCCAGCAGTTTGAGCGGGGGGAGCTCCTACGAGCAGTACTTC
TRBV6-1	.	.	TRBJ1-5	CASSEFAGYSNQPQHF	TGTGCCAGCAGTGAATTTGCAGGGTATAGCAATCAGCCCCAGCATTTT
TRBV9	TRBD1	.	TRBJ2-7	CASSVKGQGYEQYF	TGTGCCAGCAGCGTAAAGGGACAGGGGTACGAGCAGTACTTC
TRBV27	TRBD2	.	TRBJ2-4	CASSSRLASTKNIQYF	TGTGCCAGCAGTTCCCGACTAGCGTCTACCAAAAACATTCAGTACTTC
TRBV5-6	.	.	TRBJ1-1	CASSSPQGLNTEAFF	TGTGCCAGCAGCTCCCCCCAGGGACTCAACACTGAAGCTTTCTTT
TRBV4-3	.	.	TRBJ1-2	CASSQDRTAGYGYTF	TGCGCCAGCAGCCAAGATAGAACGGCAGGCTATGGCTACACCTTC